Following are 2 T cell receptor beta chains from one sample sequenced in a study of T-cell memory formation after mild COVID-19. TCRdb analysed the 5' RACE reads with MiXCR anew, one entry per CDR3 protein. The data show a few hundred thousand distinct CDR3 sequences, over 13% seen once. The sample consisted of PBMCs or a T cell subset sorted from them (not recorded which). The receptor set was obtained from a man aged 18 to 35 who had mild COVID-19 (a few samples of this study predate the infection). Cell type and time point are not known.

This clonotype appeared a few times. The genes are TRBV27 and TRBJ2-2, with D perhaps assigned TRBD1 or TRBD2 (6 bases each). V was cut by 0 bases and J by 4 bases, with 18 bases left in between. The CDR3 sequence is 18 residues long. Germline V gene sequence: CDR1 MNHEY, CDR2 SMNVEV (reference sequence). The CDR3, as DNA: TGTGCCAGCAGTTTATCGGTTAGGGGGTCAGCGGGCACCGGGGAGCTGTTTTTT. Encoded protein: CASSLSVRGSAGTGELFF.

CDR3: CASSANSIWYGYTF. Written as DNA, the CDR3 is TGTGCCAGCAGCGCCAACAGCATCTGGTATGGCTACACCTTC. The chain uses TRBV9 and TRBJ1-2; no definite D call. Trimming removed 3 bases from V and 5 bases from J, with 14 bases in between. The CDR3 runs 14 residues. Germline assignment: CDR1 SGDLS and CDR2 YYNGEE.